Shown below are 20 T cell receptor beta chains from a single sample sequenced in a study of chemoradiotherapy in HPV16-positive cancers. Clones were read by immunoSEQ multiplex PCR, and TCRdb kept only the in-frame ones, dropping some. The sample contains some 32,000 clones, 80% to 90% of which appear only once. The source was blood, collected from a patient who underwent chemoradiotherapy. The receptors shown here come from a human donor with HPV-associated anogenital cancer.

The rearrangement joins TRBV5-1 to TRBJ1-2; no clear D. Trimming stripped 4 bases from V and 4 bases from J, with 8 bases between. This CDR3 is 12 amino acids long. The germline V gene has CDR1 SGHRS and CDR2 YFSETQ. The DNA for the CDR3 is TGCGCCAGCAGCGCCGTCTCCTATGGCTACACCTTC. Its translation is CASSAVSYGYTF.

The V gene is TRBV7-6, the J gene TRBJ1-6; possibly TRBD1 for D (6 bases). CDR1 SGHVS and CDR2 FNYEAQ come from the germline V gene. Trimming took off 5 bases at V and 10 bases at J, with 33 bases between the two ends. The CDR3 covers 20 residues. For the CDR3, the DNA is TGTGCCAGCAGCCCCCGTGCTCGGCTACTTGGGGGCAGGGTAGACTCACCCCTCCACTTT. This sequence encodes CASSPRARLLGGRVDSPLHF.

The rearrangement uses TRBV11-2 and TRBJ2-7, with D perhaps TRBD2 (6 bases). The germline gives CDR1 SGHAT, CDR2 FQNNGV. CDR3 size: 14 residues. V was clipped by 6 bases and J by 2 bases, with 14 bases between them. The CDR3 loop is CASSLQRTTYEQYF. CDR3 nucleotides: TGTGCCAGCAGTCTTCAACGGACTACCTACGAGCAGTACTTC.

J is TRBJ1-2 and V is TRBV19; 8 bases are a match to TRBD1. J lost 0 bases, V lost 5 bases, and 5 bases had no gene match. The germline gives CDR1 LNHDA, CDR2 SQIVND (reference sequence). This CDR3 spans 15 amino acids. This CDR3 reads CASSRDRTANYGYTF. DNA of the CDR3: TGTGCCAGTAGTCGGGACAGGACAGCTAACTATGGCTACACCTTC.

This clone appeared once. This chain links TRBV6-7 with TRBJ2-2, with TRBD2 as a possible D gene (6 bases). TRBV6-7 qualifies as an ORF whose function is uncertain. The V end was cut by 8 bases, the J end by 1 base, with 14 bases between. The CDR3 is made up of 15 amino acids. The CDR3 here is CASLFTRGNTGELFF. For the CDR3, the DNA is TGTGCCAGCCTTTTTACGCGGGGGAACACCGGGGAGCTGTTTTTT.

This clone was observed once. The gene calls are TRBV5-4 and TRBJ2-5; either TRBD1 or TRBD2 may supply D (5 bases each). From germline, CDR1 is SGHNT and CDR2 YYREEE (reference sequence). V was shortened by 2 bases and J by 0 bases, with 11 bases between the two germline ends. There are 15 residues in the CDR3. CDR3 residues: CASSLGTPDQETQYF. In DNA, the CDR3 is TGTGCCAGCAGCTTAGGGACCCCCGACCAAGAGACCCAGTACTTC. The full variable domain, rest sourced from reference TRBV5-4 and TRBJ2-5, is ETGVTQSPTHLIKTRGQQVTLRCSSQSGHNTVSWYQQALGQGPQFIFQYYREEENGRGNFPPRFSGLQFPNYSSELNVNALELDDSALYLCASSLGTPDQETQYFGPGTRLLVL.

The chain links TRBV5-1 to TRBJ2-7; 8 positions match TRBD2. V gave up 7 bases and J gave up 3 bases; unmatched junction bases: 6. Germline CDR1 is SGHRS and CDR2 is YFSETQ. This CDR3 has 13 amino acids. CDR3 sequence: CASGLAGNYEQYF. DNA of the CDR3: TGCGCCAGCGGATTAGCGGGGAACTACGAGCAGTACTTC.

The chain combines TRBV29-1 with TRBJ2-7; D not certain. The CDR3 totals 15 residues. V lost 0 bases and J lost 2, with 14 bases in between. The V gene's germline CDR1 is SQVTM and CDR2 ANQGSEA. Here the CDR3 DNA reads TGCAGCGTTGAAGATTCCCGGGTTGCAACCTACGAGCAGTACTTC. This gives the protein CSVEDSRVATYEQYF.

Only one count was recorded for this clone. Distinct nucleotide sequences in the sample also encode this CDR3. Written as DNA, the CDR3 is TGTGCCAGCAGTTCAGTACAAGAGACCCAGTACTTC. It translates to CASSSVQETQYF. This sequence joins TRBV6-5 and TRBJ2-5, with D unclear. This CDR3 contains 12 residues. V was cut by 4 bases and J by 2 bases, with 5 bases left in between. In germline, CDR1 is MNHEY, CDR2 SVGAGI.

V is TRBV4-3 and J is TRBJ2-1, with D perhaps TRBD1 (6 bases). The CDR3 is 13 amino acids. CDR1 and CDR2 from the germline V gene are LGHNA and YSLEER. Between the trimmed V and J ends, which lost 3 bases and 8 bases, there was a span of 11 bases. The CDR3 reads CASSHRPGDEQFF. The CDR3 coding sequence is TGCGCCAGCAGCCACCGGCCAGGGGATGAGCAGTTCTTC.

This clone was seen once. The rearrangement joins TRBV15 to TRBJ2-7; TRBD1 aligns across 10 bases. This CDR3 spans 16 amino acids. Trimming took 0 bases from V and 2 from J; bases not matched to a gene: 4. Germline CDR1 LNHNV, CDR2 YYDKDF (reference sequence). CDR3 nucleotide sequence: TGTGCCACCAGCAGAGAGCGGGACAGGGGCGCCTACGAGCAGTACTTC. This encodes CATSRERDRGAYEQYF.

The genes are TRBV6-5 and TRBJ2-7; 8 bases agree with TRBD2. Germline CDR1 MNHEY, CDR2 SVGAGI. This CDR3 comprises 13 residues. V shed 6 bases, J shed 1 base, and the junction held 2 bases outside the gene matches. This CDR3 reads CASRAGGSYEQYF. The CDR3 DNA follows: TGTGCCAGCAGGGCGGGAGGATCCTACGAGCAGTACTTC.

J is TRBJ2-2 and V is TRBV19; D gene uncertain. V lost 5 bases and J 0 bases, leaving 19 bases between the germline ends. This CDR3 comprises 18 residues. Germline V gene data show CDR1 as LNHDA and CDR2 as SQIVND (reference sequence). CDR3 amino acids: CASSPRPAGPANTGELFF. CDR3 DNA: TGTGCCAGTAGTCCTCGCCCGGCAGGCCCCGCGAACACCGGGGAGCTGTTTTTT.

CDR3 region: CASSEGNKHGYTF. The CDR3 DNA follows: TGTGCCAGCAGCGAAGGAAATAAGCATGGCTACACCTTC. The chain has TRBV6-6 and TRBJ1-2; no reliable D call. Germline lookup yields CDR1 MNHNY and CDR2 SVGAGI (reference sequence). V lost 6 bases to trimming and J lost 6 bases, with 14 bases between them. The length of the CDR3 is 13 residues.

The V and J genes are TRBV15 and TRBJ2-3; tentative D call: TRBD2 (6 bases). The germline gives CDR1 LNHNV, CDR2 YYDKDF (reference sequence). The CDR3 runs to 15 residues. The germline V and J ends were trimmed by 0 bases and 3 bases, with 10 bases remaining between them. The CDR3 DNA reads TGTGCCACCAGCAGAGATGGGACTGGGACAGATACGCAGTATTTT. It translates to CATSRDGTGTDTQYF.

This chain joins TRBV9 and TRBJ1-2, with TRBD1 identical over 7 bases. Trimming took 4 bases from V and 2 from J; bases not matched to a gene: 17. Germline values: CDR1 SGDLS, CDR2 YYNGEE. This CDR3 is 18 amino acids long. CDR3 in DNA: TGTGCCAGCAGCCCGACTACATGGGGGACAGAGAGCAACTATGGCTACACCTTC. This codes for CASSPTTWGTESNYGYTF.

V is TRBV4-2 and J is TRBJ1-2; 11 nucleotides agree with TRBD1. The J segment lost 4 bases and the V segment lost 1 base, leaving 8 bases of the junction unmatched. CDR3 length: 17 residues. Germline CDR1 is LGHNA and CDR2 is YNFKEQ. CDR3 region: CASSQVGTGGAGYGYTF. CDR3 bases: TGTGCCAGCAGCCAAGTAGGGACAGGGGGAGCGGGCTATGGCTACACCTTC.

Written as DNA, the CDR3 is TGTGCCAGCAGCCGACGAGGGTCCGGGGAGCTGTTTTTT. Its protein product is CASSRRGSGELFF. The rearrangement uses TRBV11-3 and TRBJ2-2, with D tentatively TRBD2 (5 bases). V gave up 5 bases and J gave up 6 bases, with 10 bases separating them. Germline V gene data show CDR1 as SGHNT and CDR2 as YENEEA. This CDR3 has 13 residues.

The V gene is TRBV6-6, the J gene TRBJ1-6; 7 positions agree with TRBD1. V trimming: 2 bases; J trimming: 6 bases; junction bases outside the gene matches: 7. Per the germline V gene, CDR1 is MNHNY and CDR2 is SVGAGI (reference sequence). The CDR3 length is 16 residues. Here the CDR3 DNA reads TGTGCCAGCAGTTACCCGGGACAGCGCCTTAATTCACCCCTCCACTTT. Translation gives CASSYPGQRLNSPLHF.

This chain connects TRBV5-1 to TRBJ2-5; possibly TRBD2 for D (6 bases). Deletions cut 4 bases from V and 5 bases from J, with 15 bases between. The CDR3 is made up of 14 amino acids. Germline lookup yields CDR1 SGHRS and CDR2 YFSETQ. DNA of the CDR3: TGCGCCAGCAGCCCAGGGACTGTTATGGAGACCCAGTACTTC. Translated, it gives CASSPGTVMETQYF.